This T cell receptor beta chain was sequenced in a study of shared clonotypes between healthy human individuals (dated by TCRdb to 2019 to 2021). Background on the whole study: A few men and a couple of women, aged 18 to 49 years, made up the cohort. Libraries were prepared and TCR repertoires were sequenced by different laboratories using diverse techniques, in order to increase sequencing depth and limit assay-specific biases. For each donor, CD4 naive and CD4 memory were each run on three plates, CD8 naive on two plates, and CD8 memory on one plate. Each donor's leukapheresis produced roughly between roughly 0.94 and 9.5 billion PBMCs. To estimate repertoire size and how much clonotypes are shared between individuals, the study performed deep sequencing of blood TCR repertoires from 4 to 6 healthy adults.

In regard to this clone: No antigen is known for it. No base quality values were provided; no much bigger clone lies one nucleotide off. Other nucleotide sequences in the sample specify the same CDR3.

The study at large found these results: The genetic and exposure-history diversity represented was limited by the small number of donors. Incomplete sequencing was indicated by rarefaction of sorted-subset datasets, despite the large sequencing depth. Higher generation probabilities were observed for clonotypes shared by all four sorted-subset donors than for non-shared clonotypes. Larger estimated clonotype richness was generally found for naive subsets than for memory subsets. Approximately 5% of naive CD4, 3% to 3.5% of naive CD8, roughly 2.4% of memory CD4, and 0.35% to 0.4% of memory CD8 clonotypes were shared across a handful of donors. Based on pairwise subsampling, the degree of clonotype sharing among donors was expected to be affected by sequencing depth. Sampling was restricted to blood, and TCR repertoires in tissue are likely to differ from TCR repertoires in blood.

As encoded in the germline V gene (reference sequence), CDR1 is MNHEY while CDR2 is SMNVEV. V was cut back by 5 bases and J by 2 bases, leaving a gap of 10 bases between them. The CDR3 runs 13 residues from the cysteine to the phenylalanine. Of the read, only the CDR3 DNA is kept; its 39 bases are in frame from base 1. TCR CDR3 regions were amplified from genomic DNA by multiplex PCR using the deep immunoSEQ assay. Extracted genomic DNA from each cell subset was distributed evenly across all wells of several immunoSEQ 96-well plates, and each plate was treated as a replicate. Each replicate PCR for sorted subsets received about 0.2 ug genomic DNA, equal to 30,000 or so T cell genomes. The purified libraries were quantified using a Qubit 3.0 fluorometer, sized with a Bioanalyzer 2100, and then quantified again using the KAPA Library Quantification kit. Every immunoSEQ 96-well plate was sequenced on a separate single-read 150-cycle Illumina NextSeq 550 flow cell. The original methods were these. Because only junctional sequences without quality scores were contained in the immunoSEQ output, filtering matching that applied to full-length reads could not be performed. Sequences were annotated with PyIR, a Python wrapper for IgBLAST v1.9, using IMGT germline references to assign V/J genes and CDR3. Reads with weak V/J assignments (E-value above 1e-6), missing CDR3, stop codons, out-of-frame junctions, or ambiguous translated residues were removed. V3J clonotypes were defined by identical inferred V gene, J gene, and CDR3 amino acid sequence. The percentage overlap between two repertoires was calculated by dividing the number of shared unique clonotypes by the size of the smaller repertoire. Three approaches were used to assess repertoire richness: RTK rarefaction, the Chao1 estimator, and Recon v2.1 estimates of unobserved clonotypes. Generation probabilities were computed with OLGA for all TCRbeta clonotypes obtained by the gDNA method from four donors. The clones in this table, taken by TCRdb from immuneACCESS, are in-frame only. Not every clone is retained; where verified, under half of the shortfall comes from an unresolved V gene, and the cause of the rest is unknown. V, J and clone size are those of that table, while D and trimming were read from the DNA. The sample yields approximately 110,000 clones; roughly 70% were counted once. The biggest ten clones account for around 25% of the sample.

Donors were healthy HIV-negative adults with no recently reported acute infections or vaccinations. All donors were Caucasian adults living in Nashville, Tennessee, USA. CD8 memory samples combined magnetically selected CD45RO+ cells with CCR7-negative CD45RA+ effector memory (TemRA) cells. Blood was obtained by leukapheresis, after which PBMCs were separated by Ficoll-Histopaque density gradient centrifugation and cryopreserved in liquid nitrogen vapor phase. Analytical flow cytometry was used to check the purity and quantity of each magnetically sorted T cell population. Each sorted fraction had its genomic DNA isolated and then quantified by UV absorbance on a Nanodrop 2000c.

This sequence was found in a woman in her twenties or thirties in good health. Rearrangement joined TRBV27 to TRBJ2-7, with the D gene not confidently named. The source material was memory CD8+ T cells sorted from blood. Sample cell subset or site, as interpreted from the label and publication: CD45RO+ cells pooled with CCR7-negative TemRA cells. The CDR3: CASSPVAPYEQYF. In nucleotide form, the sequence is TGTGCCAGCAGTCCCGTGGCCCCCTACGAGCAGTACTTC.